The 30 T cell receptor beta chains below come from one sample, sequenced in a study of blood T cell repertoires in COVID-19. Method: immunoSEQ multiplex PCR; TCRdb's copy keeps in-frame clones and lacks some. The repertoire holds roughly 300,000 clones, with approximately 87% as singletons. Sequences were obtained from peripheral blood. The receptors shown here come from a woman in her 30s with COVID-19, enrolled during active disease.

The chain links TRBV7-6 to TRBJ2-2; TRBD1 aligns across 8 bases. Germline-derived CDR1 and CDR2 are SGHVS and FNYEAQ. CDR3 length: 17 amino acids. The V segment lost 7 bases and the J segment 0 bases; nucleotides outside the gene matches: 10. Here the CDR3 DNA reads TGTGCCAGCACCCTCTTCGGGACAGGCTCGAACACCGGGGAGCTGTTTTTT. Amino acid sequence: CASTLFGTGSNTGELFF.

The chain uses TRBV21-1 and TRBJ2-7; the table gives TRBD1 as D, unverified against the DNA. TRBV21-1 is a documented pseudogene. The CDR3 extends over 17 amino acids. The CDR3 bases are TGTGCCAGCAGCCTACCCCTGGAACAGGCAAAGGGTTACGAGCAGTACTTC. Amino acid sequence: CASSLPLEQAKGYEQYF.

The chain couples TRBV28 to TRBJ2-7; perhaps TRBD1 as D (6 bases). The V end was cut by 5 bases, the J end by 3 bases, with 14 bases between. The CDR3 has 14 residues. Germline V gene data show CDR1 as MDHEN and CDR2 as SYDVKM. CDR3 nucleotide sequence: TGTGCCAGCAGTCCTCATACAGGGTACTACGAGCAGTACTTC. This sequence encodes CASSPHTGYYEQYF. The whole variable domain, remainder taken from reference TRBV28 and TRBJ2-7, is DVKVTQSSRYLVKRTGEKVFLECVQDMDHENMFWYRQDPGLGLRLIYFSYDVKMKEKGDIPEGYSVSREKKERFSLILESASTNQTSMYLCASSPHTGYYEQYFGPGTRLTVT.

CDR3: CASSLKTGAGQPQHF. CDR3 coding DNA: TGTGCCAGCAGTTTAAAGACAGGGGCGGGTCAGCCCCAGCATTTT. The chain is built from TRBV28 and TRBJ1-5; 8 bases agree with TRBD1. Germline V lookup: CDR1 MDHEN, CDR2 SYDVKM. This CDR3 has 15 amino acids. The trim removed 2 bases at V and 6 bases at J, leaving 6 bases unmatched. Combining the CDR3 with reference TRBV28 and TRBJ1-5 gives the whole variable domain DVKVTQSSRYLVKRTGEKVFLECVQDMDHENMFWYRQDPGLGLRLIYFSYDVKMKEKGDIPEGYSVSREKKERFSLILESASTNQTSMYLCASSLKTGAGQPQHFGDGTRLSIL.

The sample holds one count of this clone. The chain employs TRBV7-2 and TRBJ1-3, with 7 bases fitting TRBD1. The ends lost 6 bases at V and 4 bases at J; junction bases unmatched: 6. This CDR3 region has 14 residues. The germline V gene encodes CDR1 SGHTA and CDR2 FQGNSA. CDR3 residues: CASRIAGGGNTIYF. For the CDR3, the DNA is TGTGCCAGCAGAATAGCAGGGGGAGGAAACACCATATATTTT.

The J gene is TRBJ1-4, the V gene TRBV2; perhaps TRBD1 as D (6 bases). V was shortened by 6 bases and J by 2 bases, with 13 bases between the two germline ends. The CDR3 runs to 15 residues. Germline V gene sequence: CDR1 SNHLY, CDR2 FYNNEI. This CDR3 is CASSLQGHTNEKLFF. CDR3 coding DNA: TGTGCCAGCAGCCTCCAGGGGCACACTAATGAAAAACTGTTTTTT.

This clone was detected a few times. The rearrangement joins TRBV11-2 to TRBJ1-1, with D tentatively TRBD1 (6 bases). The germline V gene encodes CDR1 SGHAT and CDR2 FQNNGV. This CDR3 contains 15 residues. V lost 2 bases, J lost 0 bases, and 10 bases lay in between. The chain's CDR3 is CASSLTGSMNTEAFF. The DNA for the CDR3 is TGTGCCAGCAGCTTAACAGGGTCCATGAACACTGAAGCTTTCTTT.

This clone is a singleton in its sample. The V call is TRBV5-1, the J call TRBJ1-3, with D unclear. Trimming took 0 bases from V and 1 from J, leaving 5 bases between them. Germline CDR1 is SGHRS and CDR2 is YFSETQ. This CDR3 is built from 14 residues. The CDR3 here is CASSLAGSGNTIYF. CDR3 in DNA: TGCGCCAGCAGCTTGGCGGGTTCTGGAAACACCATATATTTT.

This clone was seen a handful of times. CDR3: CASTPSEARPQHF. CDR3 nucleotide sequence: TGTGCCAGCACCCCCTCGGAGGCGCGGCCCCAGCATTTT. The V gene is TRBV6-6, the J gene TRBJ1-5; D is unclear. The germline V gene has CDR1 MNHNY and CDR2 SVGAGI (reference sequence). The CDR3 is 13 residues long. With 7 bases removed from V and 9 bases from J, the gap between germline ends came to 16 bases.

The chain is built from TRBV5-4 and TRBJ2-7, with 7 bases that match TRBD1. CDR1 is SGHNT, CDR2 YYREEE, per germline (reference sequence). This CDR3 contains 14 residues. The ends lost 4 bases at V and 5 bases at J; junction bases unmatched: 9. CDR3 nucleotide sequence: TGTGCCAGCAGCCAAGACAGGGCTCCCGACGAGCAGTACTTC. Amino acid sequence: CASSQDRAPDEQYF.

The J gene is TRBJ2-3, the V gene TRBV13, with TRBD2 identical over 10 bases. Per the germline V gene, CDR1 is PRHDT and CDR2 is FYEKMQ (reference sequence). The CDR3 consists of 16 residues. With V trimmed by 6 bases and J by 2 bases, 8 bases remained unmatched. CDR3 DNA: TGTGCCAGCAGTCATTTAGCGGGGGGATCCACAGATACGCAGTATTTT. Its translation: CASSHLAGGSTDTQYF.

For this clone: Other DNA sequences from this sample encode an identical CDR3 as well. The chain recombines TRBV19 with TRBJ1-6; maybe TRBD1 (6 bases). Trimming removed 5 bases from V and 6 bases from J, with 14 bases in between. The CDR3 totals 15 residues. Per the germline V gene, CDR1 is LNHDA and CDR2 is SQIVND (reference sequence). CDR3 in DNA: TGTGCCAGTAGTCCTCGGACAGCATTTAATTCACCCCTCCACTTT. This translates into CASSPRTAFNSPLHF.

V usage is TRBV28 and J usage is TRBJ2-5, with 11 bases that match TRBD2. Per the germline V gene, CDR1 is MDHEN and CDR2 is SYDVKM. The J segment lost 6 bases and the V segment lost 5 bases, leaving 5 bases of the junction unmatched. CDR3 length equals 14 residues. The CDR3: CASSDSGGAKTQYF. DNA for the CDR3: TGTGCCAGCAGTGATAGCGGGGGGGCGAAGACCCAGTACTTC.

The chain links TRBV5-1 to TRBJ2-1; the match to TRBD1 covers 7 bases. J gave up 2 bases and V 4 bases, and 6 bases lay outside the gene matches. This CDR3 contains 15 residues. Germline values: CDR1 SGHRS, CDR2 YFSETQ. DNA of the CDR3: TGCGCCAGCAGCCGACCAGGGGGTCCCTACAATGAGCAGTTCTTC. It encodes CASSRPGGPYNEQFF.

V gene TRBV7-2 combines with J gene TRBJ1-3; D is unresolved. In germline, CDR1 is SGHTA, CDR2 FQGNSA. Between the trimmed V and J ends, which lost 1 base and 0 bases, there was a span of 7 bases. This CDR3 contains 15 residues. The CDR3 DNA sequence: TGTGCCAGCAGCTTAGTTGGCAGCTCTGGAAACACCATATATTTT. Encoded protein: CASSLVGSSGNTIYF.

The CDR3 region has the DNA TGTGCCACCAGGGGGGCGGGTTCTAATGGCTACACCTTC. Protein product: CATRGAGSNGYTF. The gene calls are TRBV15 and TRBJ1-2, with a weak D call TRBD1 (6 bases). CDR3 size: 13 residues. The germline V and J ends were trimmed by 6 bases and 6 bases, with 14 bases remaining between them. CDR1 LNHNV and CDR2 YYDKDF come from the germline V gene (reference sequence).

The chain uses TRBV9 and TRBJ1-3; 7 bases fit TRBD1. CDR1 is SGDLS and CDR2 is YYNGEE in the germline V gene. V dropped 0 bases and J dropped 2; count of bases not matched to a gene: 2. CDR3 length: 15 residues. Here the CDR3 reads CASSVVTGTGNTIYF. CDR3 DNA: TGTGCCAGCAGCGTAGTGACAGGGACTGGAAACACCATATATTTT.

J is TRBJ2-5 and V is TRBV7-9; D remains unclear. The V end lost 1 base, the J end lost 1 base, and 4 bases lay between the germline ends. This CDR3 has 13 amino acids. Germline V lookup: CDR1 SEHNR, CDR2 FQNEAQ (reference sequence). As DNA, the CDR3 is TGTGCCAGCAGCTTAGATCGCCAAGAGACCCAGTACTTC. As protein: CASSLDRQETQYF.

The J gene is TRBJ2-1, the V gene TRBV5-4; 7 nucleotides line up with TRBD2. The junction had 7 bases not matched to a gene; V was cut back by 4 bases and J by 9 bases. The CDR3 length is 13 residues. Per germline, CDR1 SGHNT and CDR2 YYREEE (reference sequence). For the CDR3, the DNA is TGTGCCAGCAGCCCGGGAGGCTACCGTGAGCAGTTCTTC. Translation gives CASSPGGYREQFF.

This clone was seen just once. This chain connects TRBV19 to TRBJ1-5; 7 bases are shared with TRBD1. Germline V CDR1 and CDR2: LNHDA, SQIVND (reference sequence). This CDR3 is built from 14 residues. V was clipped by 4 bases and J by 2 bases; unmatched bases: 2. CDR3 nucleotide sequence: TGTGCCAGTAGTACAACAGGGGGCAATCAGCCCCAGCATTTT. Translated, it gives CASSTTGGNQPQHF.

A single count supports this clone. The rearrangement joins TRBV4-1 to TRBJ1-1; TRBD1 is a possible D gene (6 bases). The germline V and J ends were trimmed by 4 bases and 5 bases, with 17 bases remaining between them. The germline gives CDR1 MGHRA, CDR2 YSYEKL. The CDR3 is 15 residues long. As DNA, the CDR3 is TGCGCCAGCAGCCTCCGGGACACACAGTTAACTGAAGCTTTCTTT. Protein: CASSLRDTQLTEAFF.

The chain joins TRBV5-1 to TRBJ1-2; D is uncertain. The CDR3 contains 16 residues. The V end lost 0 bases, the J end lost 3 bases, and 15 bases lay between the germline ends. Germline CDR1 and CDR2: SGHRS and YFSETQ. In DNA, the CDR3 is TGCGCCAGCAGCTTGGCCTCGGGATTGTCAGACTATGGCTACACCTTC. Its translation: CASSLASGLSDYGYTF.

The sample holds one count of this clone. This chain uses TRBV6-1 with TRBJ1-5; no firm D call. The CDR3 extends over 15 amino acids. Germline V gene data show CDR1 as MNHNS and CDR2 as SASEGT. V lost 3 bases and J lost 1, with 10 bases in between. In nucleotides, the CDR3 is TGTGCCAGCAGTGAGTGGAGGGCGAGCAATCAGCCCCAGCATTTT. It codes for CASSEWRASNQPQHF.

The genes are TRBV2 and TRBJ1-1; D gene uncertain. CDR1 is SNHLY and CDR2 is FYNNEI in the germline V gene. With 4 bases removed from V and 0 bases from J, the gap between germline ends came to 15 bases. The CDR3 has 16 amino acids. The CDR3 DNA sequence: TGTGCCAGCAGTGCCCTTGCCGGGTTAATGAACACTGAAGCTTTCTTT. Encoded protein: CASSALAGLMNTEAFF.

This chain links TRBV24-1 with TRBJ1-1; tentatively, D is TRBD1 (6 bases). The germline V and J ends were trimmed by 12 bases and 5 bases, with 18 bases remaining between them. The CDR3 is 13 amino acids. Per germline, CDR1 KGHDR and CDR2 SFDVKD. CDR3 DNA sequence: TGTGCCTCGACTTGGGACAACACGACTGAAGCTTTCTTT. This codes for CASTWDNTTEAFF.

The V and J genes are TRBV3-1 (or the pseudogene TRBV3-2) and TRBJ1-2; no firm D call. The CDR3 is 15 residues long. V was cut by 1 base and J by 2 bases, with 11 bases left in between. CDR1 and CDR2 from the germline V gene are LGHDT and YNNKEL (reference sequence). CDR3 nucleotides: TGTGCCAGCAGCCAAGTTGCGGCAGAGAACTATGGCTACACCTTC. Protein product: CASSQVAAENYGYTF.

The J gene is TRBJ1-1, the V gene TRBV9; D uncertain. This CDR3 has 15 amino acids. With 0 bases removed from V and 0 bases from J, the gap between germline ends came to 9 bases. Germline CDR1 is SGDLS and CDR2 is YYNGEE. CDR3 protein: CASSVVGSMNTEAFF. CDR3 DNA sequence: TGTGCCAGCAGCGTAGTGGGGAGCATGAACACTGAAGCTTTCTTT.

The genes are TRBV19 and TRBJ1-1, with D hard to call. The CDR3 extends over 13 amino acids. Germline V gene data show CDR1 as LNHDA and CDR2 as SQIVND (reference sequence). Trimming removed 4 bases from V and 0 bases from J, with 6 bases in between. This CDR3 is CASSTQLNTEAFF. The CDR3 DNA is TGTGCCAGTAGTACACAATTGAACACTGAAGCTTTCTTT.

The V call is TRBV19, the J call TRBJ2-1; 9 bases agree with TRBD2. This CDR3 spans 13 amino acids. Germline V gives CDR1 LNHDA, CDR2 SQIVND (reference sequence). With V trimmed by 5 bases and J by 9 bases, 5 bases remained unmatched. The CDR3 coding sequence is TGTGCCAGTAGTGGGCGGGGGGGATCTGAGCAGTTCTTC. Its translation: CASSGRGGSEQFF.

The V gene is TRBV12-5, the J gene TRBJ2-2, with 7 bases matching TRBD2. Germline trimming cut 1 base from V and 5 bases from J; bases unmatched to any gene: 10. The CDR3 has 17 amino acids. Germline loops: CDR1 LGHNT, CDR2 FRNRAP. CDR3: CASGLDPSGGGTGELFF. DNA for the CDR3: TGTGCTAGTGGTTTGGACCCCTCTGGGGGGGGTACCGGGGAGCTGTTTTTT.